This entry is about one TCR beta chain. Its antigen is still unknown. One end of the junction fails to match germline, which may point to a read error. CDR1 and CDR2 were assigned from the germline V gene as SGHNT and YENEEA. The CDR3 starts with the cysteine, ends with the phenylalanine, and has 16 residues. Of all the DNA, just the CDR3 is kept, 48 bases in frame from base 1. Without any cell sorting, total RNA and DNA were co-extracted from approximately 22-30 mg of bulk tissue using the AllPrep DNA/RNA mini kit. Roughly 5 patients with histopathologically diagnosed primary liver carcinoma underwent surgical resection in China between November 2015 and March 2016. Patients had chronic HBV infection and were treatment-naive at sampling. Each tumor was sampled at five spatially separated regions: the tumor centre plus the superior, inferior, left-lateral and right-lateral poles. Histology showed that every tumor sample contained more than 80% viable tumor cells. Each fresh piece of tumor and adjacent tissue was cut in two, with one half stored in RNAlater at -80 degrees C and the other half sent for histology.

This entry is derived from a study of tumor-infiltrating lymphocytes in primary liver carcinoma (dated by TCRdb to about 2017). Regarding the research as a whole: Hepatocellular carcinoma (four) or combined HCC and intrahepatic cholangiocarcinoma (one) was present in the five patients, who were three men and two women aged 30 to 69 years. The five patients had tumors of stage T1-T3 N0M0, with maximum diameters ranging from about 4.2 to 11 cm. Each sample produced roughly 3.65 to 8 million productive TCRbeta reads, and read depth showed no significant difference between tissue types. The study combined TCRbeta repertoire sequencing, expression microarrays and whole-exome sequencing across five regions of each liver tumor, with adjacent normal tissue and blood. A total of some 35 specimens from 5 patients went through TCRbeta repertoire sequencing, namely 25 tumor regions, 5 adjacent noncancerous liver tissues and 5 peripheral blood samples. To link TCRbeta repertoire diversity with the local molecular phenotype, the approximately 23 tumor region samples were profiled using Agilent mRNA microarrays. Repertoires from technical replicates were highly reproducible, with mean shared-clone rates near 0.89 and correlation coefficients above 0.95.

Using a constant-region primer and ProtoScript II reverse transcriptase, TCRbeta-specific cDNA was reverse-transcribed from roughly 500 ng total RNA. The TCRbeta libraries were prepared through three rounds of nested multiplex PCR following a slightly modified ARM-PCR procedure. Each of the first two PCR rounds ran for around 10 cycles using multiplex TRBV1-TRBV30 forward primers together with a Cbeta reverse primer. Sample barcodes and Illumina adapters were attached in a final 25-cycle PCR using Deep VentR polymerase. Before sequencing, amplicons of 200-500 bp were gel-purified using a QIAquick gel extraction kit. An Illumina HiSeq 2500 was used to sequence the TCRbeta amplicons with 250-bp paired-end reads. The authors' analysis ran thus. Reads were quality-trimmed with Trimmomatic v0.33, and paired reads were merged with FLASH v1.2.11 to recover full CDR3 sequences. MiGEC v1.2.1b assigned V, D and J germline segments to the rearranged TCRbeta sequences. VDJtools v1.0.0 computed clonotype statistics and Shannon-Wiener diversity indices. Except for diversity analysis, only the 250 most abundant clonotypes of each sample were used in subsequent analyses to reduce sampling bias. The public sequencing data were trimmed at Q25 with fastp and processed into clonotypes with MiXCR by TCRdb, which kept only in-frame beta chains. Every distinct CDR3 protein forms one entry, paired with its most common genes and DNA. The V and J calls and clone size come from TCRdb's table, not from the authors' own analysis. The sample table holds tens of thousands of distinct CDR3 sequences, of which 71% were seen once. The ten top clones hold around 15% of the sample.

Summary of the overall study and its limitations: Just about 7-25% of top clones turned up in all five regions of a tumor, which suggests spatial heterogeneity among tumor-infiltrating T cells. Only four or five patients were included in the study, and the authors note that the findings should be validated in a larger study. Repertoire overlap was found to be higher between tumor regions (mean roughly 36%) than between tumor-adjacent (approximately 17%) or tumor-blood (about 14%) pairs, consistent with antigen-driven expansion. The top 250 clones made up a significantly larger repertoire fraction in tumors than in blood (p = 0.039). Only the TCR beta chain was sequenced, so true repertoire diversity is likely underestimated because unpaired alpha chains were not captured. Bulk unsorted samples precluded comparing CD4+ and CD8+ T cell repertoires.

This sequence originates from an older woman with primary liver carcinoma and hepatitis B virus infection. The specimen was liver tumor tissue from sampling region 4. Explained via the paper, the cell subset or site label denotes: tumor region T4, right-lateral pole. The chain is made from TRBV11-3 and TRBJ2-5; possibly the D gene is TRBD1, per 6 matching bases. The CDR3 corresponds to CVSSLEGAGVMETQCF. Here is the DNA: TGTGTCAGCAGCTTAGAGGGAGCAGGGGTAATGGAGACCCAGTGCTTC.